The clone carrying this T cell receptor (beta chain) was counted between two and nine times. The antigen remains unidentified. The sample is drawn from a study of blood T cells in healthy people across ages. The study's findings and limits: Fewer expanded clones and more diversity marked long-lived versus aged donors.

Through a sample-barcoded 5' primer and a J-beta primer mix, a second PCR was run for 7 to 11 cycles. TCRdb called the 5' RACE reads again in MiXCR, with one record for every CDR3 protein. The sample consists of 1.5 million to 2 million distinct CDR3 sequences, approximately 28% of them appearing once. Researchers isolated at least 7 million PBMCs per sample. RNA extraction gave at least 5.5 micrograms of total RNA per sample. The germline V gene has CDR1 SQVTM and CDR2 ANQGSEA. Trimming took 7 bases from V and 8 from J; bases not matched to a gene: 6. The CDR3 runs to 12 residues. The TCR originated in a woman aged 30 to 39 in good health. Specimen: blood. The chain employs TRBV29-1 and TRBJ1-2; 11 nucleotides match TRBD1. The CDR3 sequence: CSADRGQGGYTF. The CDR3 DNA reads as TGCAGCGCGGACAGGGGGCAAGGAGGCTACACCTTC.